The rows below give T cell receptor beta chains drawn from one sample of a study of Tregs in tolerant kidney transplant recipients. Method: immunoSEQ multiplex PCR; TCRdb's copy keeps in-frame clones and lacks some. The sample includes tens of thousands of clones, 93% of them seen just once. The source was CD4+ T cells from blood (PBMCs), collected 12 months after the transplant. The origin of the receptors is a human patient who received a combined kidney and bone marrow transplant. Part of the T cell pool may stem from the graft donor. CDR3s include the opening cysteine and the closing phenylalanine or tryptophan. D genes are given only for firm matches. Some rows mark clone size as missing; the rest say once, few, many or name a class of expanded clone.

j_gene | abundance | len | d_gene | v_gene | CDR3nt | CDR3aa
TRBJ2-2 | - | 15 | - | TRBV7-3 | TGTGCCAGCAGCTTTGGAGGCGCGAACACCGGGGAGCTGTTTTTT | CASSFGGANTGELFF
TRBJ1-2 | - | 12 | - | TRBV11-2 | TGTGCCAGCAGCTTAGCCGGCTATGGCTACACCTTC | CASSLAGYGYTF
TRBJ2-3 | - | 18 | TRBD2 | TRBV4-1 | TGCGCCAGCAGCCGTGGACTAGCGGGAGGCGCACGCGCAGATACGCAGTATTTT | CASSRGLAGGARADTQYF
TRBJ2-7 | once | 15 | TRBD2 | TRBV19 | TGTGCCAGTAGAACAACTAGCGGAGATTCCTACGAGCAGTACTTC | CASRTTSGDSYEQYF
TRBJ2-3 | - | 15 | - | TRBV4-1 | TGCGCCAGCAGCCAAGTAGGGCAGGGGACAGATACGCAGTATTTT | CASSQVGQGTDTQYF
TRBJ1-2 | - | 18 | - | TRBV15 | TGTGCCACCAGCAGAGTGGGCTACGGTGGAGGGGCCAACTATGGCTACACCTTC | CATSRVGYGGGANYGYTF
TRBJ1-2 | - | 12 | - | TRBV2 | TGTGCCAGCGCACAGGATATCTATGGCTACACCTTC | CASAQDIYGYTF
TRBJ2-7 | - | 14 | - | TRBV7-2 | TGTGCCAGCAGCTTCTCCACAAGCTCCTACGAGCAGTACTTC | CASSFSTSSYEQYF
TRBJ2-5 | - | 11 | - | TRBV20-1 | TGCAGTGCTACAGGGGGGGAGACCCAGTACTTC | CSATGGETQYF
TRBJ2-1 | - | 17 | TRBD2 | TRBV4-1 | TGCGCCAGCAGCCAAGTTACTGGGACTAGCGGGAGGGATGAGCAGTTCTTC | CASSQVTGTSGRDEQFF
TRBJ2-5 | once | 16 | TRBD1 | TRBV9 | TGTGCCAGCAGCGTAGTCGGTCAGGCAGGGGGAGAGACCCAGTACTTC | CASSVVGQAGGETQYF
TRBJ1-3 | - | 15 | - | TRBV9 | TGTGCCAGCAGCGTAGGATCGGTCGAAGTAAACACCATATATTTT | CASSVGSVEVNTIYF
TRBJ2-7 | - | 14 | - | TRBV19 | TGTGCCAGTAGTATCCCAGGGCTCACCTACGAGCAGTACTTC | CASSIPGLTYEQYF
TRBJ2-1 | - | 13 | - | TRBV28 | TGTGCCAGCAGTTACCCCTCCCTGCGTCAGCAGTTCTTC | CASSYPSLRQQFF
TRBJ1-4 | - | 13 | - | TRBV5-8 | TGTGCCAGCAGCTTGTCCCTTAATGAAAAACTGTTTTTT | CASSLSLNEKLFF
TRBJ2-1 | - | 15 | - | TRBV4-3 | TGCGCCAGCAGCCAAGATCCAAACCTCCGAGGGGAGCAGTTCTTC | CASSQDPNLRGEQFF
TRBJ1-1 | - | 13 | TRBD1 | TRBV18 | TGTGCCAGCCGGGGACAGGGAGGCACTGAAGCTTTCTTT | CASRGQGGTEAFF
TRBJ1-6 | few | 17 | TRBD1 | TRBV28 | TGTGCCAGCAGTTTACAGGTCAGGACAGGGGGCAGGTCACCCCTCCACTTT | CASSLQVRTGGRSPLHF
TRBJ2-5 | - | 12 | TRBD1 | TRBV6-6 | TGTGCCAGCAGGGGACAGGAAGAGACCCAGTACTTC | CASRGQEETQYF
TRBJ2-1 | - | 18 | TRBD2 | TRBV9 | TGTGCCAGCAGCACCGACGGGGGGTTTGGTCCCCCTTACAATGAGCAGTTCTTC | CASSTDGGFGPPYNEQFF